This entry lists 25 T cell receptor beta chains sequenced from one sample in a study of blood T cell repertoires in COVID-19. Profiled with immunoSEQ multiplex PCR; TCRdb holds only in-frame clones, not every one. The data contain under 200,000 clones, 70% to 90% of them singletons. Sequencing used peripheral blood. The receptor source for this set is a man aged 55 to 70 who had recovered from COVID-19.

CDR3 sequence: CASSLQGANTGELFF. DNA of the CDR3: TGCGCCAGCAGCTTACAGGGGGCGAACACCGGGGAGCTGTTTTTT. The rearrangement joins TRBV5-1 to TRBJ2-2, with 8 bases matching TRBD1. This CDR3 is built from 15 residues. The V segment lost 2 bases and the J segment 0 bases; nucleotides outside the gene matches: 0. Germline CDR1 reads SGHRS; CDR2 reads YFSETQ.

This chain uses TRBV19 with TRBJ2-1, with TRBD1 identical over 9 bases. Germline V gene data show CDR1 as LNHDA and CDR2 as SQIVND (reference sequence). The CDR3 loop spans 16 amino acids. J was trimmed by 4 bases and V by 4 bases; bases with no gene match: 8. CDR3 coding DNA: TGTGCCAGTAGTACCTCCTCGGGACAGGGTTACAATGAGCAGTTCTTC. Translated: CASSTSSGQGYNEQFF.

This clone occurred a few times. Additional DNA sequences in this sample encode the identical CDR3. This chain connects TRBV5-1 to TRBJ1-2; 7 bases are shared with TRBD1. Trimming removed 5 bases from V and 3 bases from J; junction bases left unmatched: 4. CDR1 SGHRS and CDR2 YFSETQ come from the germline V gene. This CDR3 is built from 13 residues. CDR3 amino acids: CASRQTGDYGYTF. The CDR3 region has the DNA TGCGCCAGCAGACAAACAGGGGACTATGGCTACACCTTC.

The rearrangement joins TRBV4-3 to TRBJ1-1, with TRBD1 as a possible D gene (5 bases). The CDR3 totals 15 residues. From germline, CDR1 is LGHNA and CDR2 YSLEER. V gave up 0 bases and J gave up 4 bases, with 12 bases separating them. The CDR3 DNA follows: TGCGCCAGCAGCCAAGAGGGTGCGGGGGGCACTGAAGCTTTCTTT. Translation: CASSQEGAGGTEAFF.

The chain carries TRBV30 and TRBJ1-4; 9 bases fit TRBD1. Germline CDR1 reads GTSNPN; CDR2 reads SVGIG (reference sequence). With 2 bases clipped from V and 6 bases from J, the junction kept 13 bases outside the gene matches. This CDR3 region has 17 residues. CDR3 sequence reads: CAWSRGGVTGGDEKLFF. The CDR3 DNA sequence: TGTGCCTGGAGTCGGGGCGGCGTGACAGGGGGAGATGAAAAACTGTTTTTT.

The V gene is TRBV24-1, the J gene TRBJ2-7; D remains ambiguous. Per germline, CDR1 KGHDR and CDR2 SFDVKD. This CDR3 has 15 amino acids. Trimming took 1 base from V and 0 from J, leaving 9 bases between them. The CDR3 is CATSDFRGDSYEQYF. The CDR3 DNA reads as TGTGCCACCAGTGATTTTCGCGGAGACTCCTACGAGCAGTACTTC.

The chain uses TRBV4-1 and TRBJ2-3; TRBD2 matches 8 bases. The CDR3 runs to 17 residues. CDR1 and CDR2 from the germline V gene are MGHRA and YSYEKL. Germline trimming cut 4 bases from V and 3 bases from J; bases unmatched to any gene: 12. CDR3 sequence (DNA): TGCGCCAGCAGCCCCGTCGCAGCGGGGGTGGGTACAGATACGCAGTATTTT. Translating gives CASSPVAAGVGTDTQYF.

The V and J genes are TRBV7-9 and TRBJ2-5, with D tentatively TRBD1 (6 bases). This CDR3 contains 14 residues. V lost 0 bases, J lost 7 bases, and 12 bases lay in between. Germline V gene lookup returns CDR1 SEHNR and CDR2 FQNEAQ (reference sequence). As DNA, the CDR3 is TGTGCCAGCAGCTTAGCGGGGGCCCAGGGGACCCAGTACTTC. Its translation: CASSLAGAQGTQYF.

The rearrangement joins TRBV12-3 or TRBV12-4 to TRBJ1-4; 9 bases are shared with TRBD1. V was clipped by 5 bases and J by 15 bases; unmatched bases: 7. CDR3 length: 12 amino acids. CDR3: CASSHSGTGLFF. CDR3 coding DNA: TGTGCCAGCAGTCATTCCGGGACAGGGTTGTTTTTT.

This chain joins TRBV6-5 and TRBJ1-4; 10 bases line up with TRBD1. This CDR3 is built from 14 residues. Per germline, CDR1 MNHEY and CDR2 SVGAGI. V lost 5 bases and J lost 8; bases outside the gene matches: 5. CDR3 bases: TGTGCCAGCAGTACCCGACAGGGGGCGGAAAAACTGTTTTTT. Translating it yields CASSTRQGAEKLFF.

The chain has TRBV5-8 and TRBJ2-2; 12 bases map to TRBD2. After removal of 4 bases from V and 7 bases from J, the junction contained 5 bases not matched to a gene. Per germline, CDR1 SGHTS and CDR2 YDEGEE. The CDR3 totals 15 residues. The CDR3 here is CASSPKTSGGGELFF. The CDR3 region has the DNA TGTGCCAGCAGCCCGAAGACTAGCGGGGGCGGGGAGCTGTTTTTT.

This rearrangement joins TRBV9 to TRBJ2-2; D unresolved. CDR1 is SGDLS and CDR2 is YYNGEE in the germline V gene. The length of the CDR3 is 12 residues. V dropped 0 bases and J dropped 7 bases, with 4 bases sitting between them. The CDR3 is CASSVVSGELFF. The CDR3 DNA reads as TGTGCCAGCAGCGTAGTCAGCGGGGAGCTGTTTTTT.

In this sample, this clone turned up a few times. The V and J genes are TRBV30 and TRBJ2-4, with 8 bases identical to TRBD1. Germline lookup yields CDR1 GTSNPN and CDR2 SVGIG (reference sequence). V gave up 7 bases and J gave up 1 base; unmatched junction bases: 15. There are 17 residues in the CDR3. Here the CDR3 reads CASQGARHGRAKNIQYF. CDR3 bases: TGTGCCTCCCAGGGGGCGCGCCACGGGCGGGCCAAAAACATTCAGTACTTC.

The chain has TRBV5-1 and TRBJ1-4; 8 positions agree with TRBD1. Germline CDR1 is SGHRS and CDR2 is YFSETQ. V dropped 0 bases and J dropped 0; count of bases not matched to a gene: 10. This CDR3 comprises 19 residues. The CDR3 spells CASSLEGPGQGPTNEKLFF. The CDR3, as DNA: TGCGCCAGCAGCTTGGAGGGCCCAGGACAGGGCCCAACTAATGAAAAACTGTTTTTT.

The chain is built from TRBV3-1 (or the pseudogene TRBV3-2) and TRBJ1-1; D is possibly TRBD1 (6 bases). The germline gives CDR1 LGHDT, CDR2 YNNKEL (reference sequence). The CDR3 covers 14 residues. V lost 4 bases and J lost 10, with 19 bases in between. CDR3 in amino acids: CASSLTGTPMGAFF. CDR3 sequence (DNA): TGTGCCAGCAGCCTTACCGGGACACCCATGGGAGCTTTCTTT.

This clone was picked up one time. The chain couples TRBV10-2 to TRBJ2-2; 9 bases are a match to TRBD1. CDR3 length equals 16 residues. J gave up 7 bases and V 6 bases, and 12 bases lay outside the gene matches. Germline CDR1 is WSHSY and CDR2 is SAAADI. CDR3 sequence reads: CASSPVNRGPDGELFF. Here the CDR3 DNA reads TGCGCCAGCAGCCCCGTTAACAGGGGGCCTGACGGGGAGCTGTTTTTT.

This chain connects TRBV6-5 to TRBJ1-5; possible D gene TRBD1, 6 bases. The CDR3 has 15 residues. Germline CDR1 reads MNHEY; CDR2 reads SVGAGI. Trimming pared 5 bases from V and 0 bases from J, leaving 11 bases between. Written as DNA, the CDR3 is TGTGCCAGCAGTATGGACAGCAATAGCAATCAGCCCCAGCATTTT. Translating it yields CASSMDSNSNQPQHF.

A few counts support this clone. The CDR3 here is CASSEYGGRGDGYTF. The DNA of the CDR3 is TGTGCCAGCAGTGAATATGGGGGCAGGGGGGACGGCTACACCTTC. The chain recombines TRBV25-1 with TRBJ1-2, with 7 bases fitting TRBD1. Germline lookup yields CDR1 MGHDK and CDR2 SYGVNS. The junction had 9 bases not matched to a gene; V was cut back by 0 bases and J by 8 bases. The CDR3 is 15 residues long.

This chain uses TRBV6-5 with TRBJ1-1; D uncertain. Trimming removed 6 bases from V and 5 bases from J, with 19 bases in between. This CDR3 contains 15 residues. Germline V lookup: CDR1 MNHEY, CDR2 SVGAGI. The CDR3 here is CASSDPPRVRTEAFF. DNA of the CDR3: TGTGCCAGCAGCGACCCTCCGAGGGTCAGAACTGAAGCTTTCTTT.

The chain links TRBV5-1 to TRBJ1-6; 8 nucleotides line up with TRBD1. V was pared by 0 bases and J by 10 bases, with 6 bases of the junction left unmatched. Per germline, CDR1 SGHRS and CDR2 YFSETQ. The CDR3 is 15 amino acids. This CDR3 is CASSLGDRGGSPLHF. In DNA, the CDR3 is TGCGCCAGCAGCTTGGGCGACAGGGGTGGGTCACCCCTCCACTTT.

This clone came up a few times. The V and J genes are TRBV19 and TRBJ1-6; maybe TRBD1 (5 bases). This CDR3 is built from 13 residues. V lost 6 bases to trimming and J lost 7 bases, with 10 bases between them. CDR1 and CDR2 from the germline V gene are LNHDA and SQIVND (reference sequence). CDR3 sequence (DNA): TGTGCCAGTAGCAGACAGAGAAATTCACCCCTCCACTTT. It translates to CASSRQRNSPLHF.

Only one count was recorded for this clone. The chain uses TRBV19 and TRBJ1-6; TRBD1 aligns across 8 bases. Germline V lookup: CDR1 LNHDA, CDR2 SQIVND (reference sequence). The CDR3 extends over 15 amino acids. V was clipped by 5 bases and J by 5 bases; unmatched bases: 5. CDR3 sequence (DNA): TGTGCCAGTAGTCAGACAGGGGTCAATAATTCACCCCTCCACTTT. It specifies CASSQTGVNNSPLHF.

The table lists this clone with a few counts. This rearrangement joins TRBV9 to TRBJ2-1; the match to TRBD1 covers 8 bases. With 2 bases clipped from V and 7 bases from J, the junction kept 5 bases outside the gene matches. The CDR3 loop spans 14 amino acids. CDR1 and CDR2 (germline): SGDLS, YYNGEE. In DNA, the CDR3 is TGTGCCAGCAGCGTCCGGACAGGGTGGAATGAGCAGTTCTTC. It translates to CASSVRTGWNEQFF.

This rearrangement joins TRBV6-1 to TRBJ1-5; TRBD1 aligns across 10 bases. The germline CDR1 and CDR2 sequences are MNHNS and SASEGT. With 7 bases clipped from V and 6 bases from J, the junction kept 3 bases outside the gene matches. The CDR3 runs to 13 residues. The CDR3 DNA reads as TGTGCCAGCACCGGACAGGGGGTTCAGCCCCAGCATTTT. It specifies CASTGQGVQPQHF.

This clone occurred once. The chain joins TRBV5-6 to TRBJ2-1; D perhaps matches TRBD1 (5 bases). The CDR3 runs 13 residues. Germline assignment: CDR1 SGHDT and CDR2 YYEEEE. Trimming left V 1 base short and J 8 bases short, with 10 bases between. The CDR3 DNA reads TGTGCCAGCAGCTTGTCAGGGTATGATGAGCAGTTCTTC. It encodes CASSLSGYDEQFF. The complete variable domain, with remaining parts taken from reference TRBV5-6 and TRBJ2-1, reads DAGVTQSPTHLIKTRGQQVTLRCSPKSGHDTVSWYQQALGQGPQFIFQYYEEEERQRGNFPDRFSGHQFPNYSSELNVNALLLGDSALYLCASSLSGYDEQFFGPGTRLTVL.